The entry below describes one TCR beta chain. This clonotype has a count of ten or more. Its antigen is unknown. No clone much larger than this one lies a single base away; base qualities are absent. These data originate in a study of T-cell memory formation after mild COVID-19 (dated by TCRdb to about 2021). At the level of the whole study: Most TCR sequence clusters were specific to one of the two donors. Longitudinal TCRalpha and TCRbeta repertoire sequencing tracked T-cell clones expanding and contracting after mild COVID-19 in two donors. The cohort comprised two young, previously healthy adult volunteers, one female and one male.

General study outcomes and caveats: The study covered only a couple of mild cases, and larger cohorts including severe cases with pre-infection samples were considered necessary. The detection of some responding clones in pre-infection memory suggests that pre-existing cross-reactive memory T cells joined the SARS-CoV-2 response. Contracting CD4+ clones turned up mainly in the CM and EM memory subsets, whereas EMRA was where CD8+ clones were enriched. SARS-CoV-2 specificity of the second-wave clones peaking on day 37 was not confirmed. Clones that contracted from day 15 to 85 showed balanced CD4/CD8 phenotypes, whereas a second wave of clones that expanded from day 15 to 37 leaned towards CD4+.

V drops 1 base and J drops 7 bases, leaving 14 bases in between. In the germline V gene (reference sequence), CDR1 corresponds to DFQATT and CDR2 to SNEGSKA. The CDR3 runs 14 amino acids, cysteine and phenylalanine included. CDR3 DNA is the only sequence kept; it has 42 bases, read in frame from the first base. Ficoll-Paque density gradient centrifugation was used to isolate PBMCs. The data were produced on an Illumina NovaSeq 6000. cDNA libraries for TCRalpha and TCRbeta were prepared by 5'RACE using constant-segment primers, with sample barcodes and unique molecular identifiers added. Trizol reagent was used to extract RNA from every sample. The libraries were amplified in two PCR steps, and the second step added a second sample barcode and Illumina TruSeq adapters. Sequencing of the libraries was done on an Illumina NovaSeq, producing 2 x 150 bp paired-end reads. In the paper's pipeline: The reads were demultiplexed and collapsed into UMI-guided consensus sequences using migec v1.2.7. Using mixcr v2.1.11, UMI consensuses were aligned to TRA and TRB V and J templates and then assembled into clonotypes. Expanded or contracted clonotypes were those called significant by both edgeR and NoisET, with noise models trained on biological replicates. For edgeR calls, a false discovery rate-adjusted p below 0.01 and a log2 fold-change threshold of 1 were applied. PCA with hierarchical clustering of max-normalized trajectories of the 1000 most abundant clonotypes was used as exploratory dynamics analysis. Each responding clone was given a CD4 or CD8 phenotype based on the CD4+ and CD8+ repertoires, which had been sequenced separately. Clones were called with MiXCR by TCRdb after fastp trimmed the public reads at Q25, and only in-frame beta chains were retained. When rows share a CDR3 protein, they turn into one entry using the most common DNA and genes. None of the V and J calls come from the authors' own analysis; TCRdb made them. A total of about 340,000 distinct CDR3 sequences appear in this sample, 10% to 15% of them only once. The biggest ten clones account for around 21% of the sample.

Source material: PBMCs or a T cell subset sorted from them (not recorded which). The TCR comes from a man aged 18 to 30 who had mild COVID-19 (a few samples of this study predate the infection). The sample titles of this study are shuffled in the database, so cell type and time point are left out; the donor was told from shared clones. The rearrangement combines TRBV20-1 with TRBJ2-1; confidence is insufficient to name the D gene. The encoded CDR3 is CSARVRYSRNEQFF. The DNA sequence follows: TGCAGTGCTAGAGTTCGTTACTCCCGAAATGAGCAGTTCTTC.